The sequence of this T cell receptor (beta chain) was determined in a study of CXCR3-negative and CXCR3-positive naive CD8 T cells. General study points: TRB CDR3s of CXCR3-positive naive cells were more hydrophobic than those of CXCR3-negative naive cells.

Concerning this clonotype: Its antigen is still unknown.

UMI-labeled 5' RACE TRB cDNA libraries were prepared from the cells. Reanalyzing the 5' RACE reads, TCRdb keeps one entry per CDR3 protein, without DNA. The sample's table shows just under 90,000 distinct CDR3 sequences. CDR1 is MGHRA, CDR2 YSYEKL, per germline. This CDR3 has 13 residues. The genes are TRBV4-1 and TRBJ2-3; TCRdb proposes TRBD2, but this gene call is untestable without DNA. This TCR was sampled from a human donor in good health. Some clones in this sample may be carry-over from other donors' samples. Material: naive CXCR3+ CD8+ T cells from blood. Subset meaning: CD45RO-CCR7+CD27+CD95- naive CD8+ T cells expressing CXCR3 (TNR3+). CDR3 sequence reads: CASSQALQYTQYF.